A single sample gave rise to the 3 T cell receptor beta chains below, sequenced in a study of T cell responses to AZD1222 COVID-19 vaccine (dated by TCRdb to the early 2020s). According to the study, the label for this sample's time point signals: baseline before first vaccination. Libraries were built with the immunoSEQ multiplex PCR assay. The table was pulled from immuneACCESS by TCRdb, which kept in-frame rearrangements only. Such tables lose some clones; where checked, under half of the loss comes from unresolved V genes, and the rest has no known cause. Within this sample are 150,000 to 200,000 clones, with over 85% of them counted one time only. The ten most abundant clones make up about 4% of the sample. Material: peripheral blood, obtained on day 0 of AZD1222 vaccination. Every receptor here comes from an adult in good health.

J is TRBJ2-3 and V is TRBV18, with 9 bases aligning to TRBD2. V was clipped by 3 bases and J by 0 bases; unmatched bases: 7. This CDR3 is 17 amino acids long. The germline gives CDR1 KGHSH, CDR2 LQKENI. CDR3 residues: CASSPWTAGGSTDTQYF. DNA of the CDR3: TGTGCCAGCTCACCGTGGACAGCGGGAGGTAGCACAGATACGCAGTATTTT. Combining the CDR3 with reference TRBV18 and TRBJ2-3 gives the whole variable domain NAGVMQNPRHLVRRRGQEARLRCSPMKGHSHVYWYRQLPEEGLKFMVYLQKENIIDESGMPKERFSAEFPKEGPSILRIQQVVRGDSAAYFCASSPWTAGGSTDTQYFGPGTRLTVL.

This chain joins TRBV25-1 and TRBJ1-2; D is perhaps TRBD1 (6 bases). CDR1 and CDR2 from the germline V gene are MGHDK and SYGVNS. V lost 7 bases and J 2 bases, leaving 14 bases between the germline ends. This CDR3 has 14 amino acids. The CDR3 is CASTGTQDNYGYTF. As DNA, the CDR3 is TGTGCCAGCACTGGGACACAGGACAACTATGGCTACACCTTC.

The chain carries TRBV6-5 and TRBJ1-1; D unclear. This CDR3 region has 13 residues. Germline V CDR1 and CDR2: MNHEY, SVGAGI. The ends were cut back, 5 bases at V and 0 bases at J, with 7 bases in the middle. The CDR3 here is CASSRYLNTEAFF. CDR3 DNA sequence: TGTGCCAGCAGTCGCTACCTGAACACTGAAGCTTTCTTT.